This T cell receptor (beta chain) appears in the sequencing data of a study of blood T cell repertoires in COVID-19. Profiled with immunoSEQ multiplex PCR; TCRdb holds only in-frame clones, not every one. The table has fewer than 200,000 clones, 84% seen once. V trimming: 2 bases; J trimming: 5 bases; junction bases outside the gene matches: 3. CDR3 length: 15 amino acids. Germline V lookup: CDR1 SGHNT, CDR2 YENEEA. V is TRBV11-3 and J is TRBJ2-5, with TRBD2 matching over 12 bases. Material for sequencing was peripheral blood. This TCR was sampled from a man between 35 and 55 years old who had recovered from COVID-19. This chain's CDR3 is CASSLRTSGVETQYF. CDR3 DNA sequence: TGTGCCAGCAGCTTAAGGACTAGCGGGGTGGAGACCCAGTACTTC. Together with reference TRBV11-3 and TRBJ2-5, the CDR3 gives the full variable domain: EAGVVQSPRYKIIEKKQPVAFWCNPISGHNTLYWYLQNLGQGPELLIRYENEEAVDDSQLPKDRFSAERLKGVDSTLKIQPAELGDSAVYLCASSLRTSGVETQYFGPGTRLLVL.